The sequence of this T cell receptor beta chain was determined in a study of response to subunit inactivated influenza vaccine. TCRdb reanalysed the RT-PCR reads using MiXCR and keeps one entry per CDR3 protein. The sample has some 800,000 distinct CDR3 sequences; around 20% are singletons. This clonotype occurred a few times. Its target is unknown. Between the trimmed V and J ends, which lost 5 bases and 8 bases, there was a span of 7 bases. Germline loops: CDR1 LGHDT, CDR2 YNNKEL (reference sequence). This CDR3 has 11 amino acids. Study conclusions and caveats: The authors proposed limited new T cell recruitment per seasonal influenza vaccination.

The sequence derives from a middle-aged man who received an inactivated influenza vaccine. The V gene is TRBV3-1, the J gene TRBJ2-4; the D is unclear. The specimen comprised PBMCs from blood, sampled roughly 5 days after vaccination. This CDR3 reads CASSSNDIQYF. The DNA for the CDR3 is TGTGCCAGCAGCTCCAATGACATTCAGTACTTC.